These T cell receptor beta chains were read from a single sample in a study of OX40 agonist ivuxolimab in advanced cancers. Clones were read by immunoSEQ multiplex PCR, and TCRdb kept only the in-frame ones, dropping some. The profile shows some 140,000 clones, more than 85% of them singletons. Specimen: CD4+ or CD8+ T cells sorted from blood, collected in a trial of the OX40 agonist ivuxolimab. These receptors were collected from an adult with an advanced solid tumor such as melanoma, head and neck, liver or kidney cancer. Both conserved end residues are part of each CDR3. A D gene is named only where the DNA matches it firmly.

v_gene,d_gene,j_gene,CDR3aa
TRBV15,.,TRBJ2-5,CATSGRDKETQYF
TRBV18,.,TRBJ1-1,CASSPQGTLNTEAFF
TRBV28,.,TRBJ2-2,CASHPNTGELFF
TRBV10-3,.,TRBJ1-2,CAISESTGAGYTF
TRBV5-6,TRBD2,TRBJ2-3,CASSLNPAGVGDTQYF
TRBV10-3,TRBD1,TRBJ1-2,CAISHRGQQKDGYTF
TRBV4-1,.,TRBJ2-2,CASRLTWEGGAGELFF
TRBV28,TRBD2,TRBJ2-1,CASKSTPGTSGSYEQFF
TRBV4-2,TRBD1,TRBJ2-2,CASSQELGTGGTGELFF
TRBV6-5,.,TRBJ2-5,CASRTQGQTQYF
TRBV18,.,TRBJ1-2,CASSPDSYGYTF
TRBV28,TRBD1,TRBJ2-1,CASRPTTGGWEQFF
TRBV19,TRBD1,TRBJ2-7,CASSILSGTGSSEQYF
TRBV29-1,TRBD1,TRBJ1-2,CSVGVPGQGYGYTF
TRBV10-3,.,TRBJ2-2,CAISSYRGRLAGDTGELFF
TRBV20-1,.,TRBJ1-2,CSASQVYGYTF
TRBV7-3,TRBD1,TRBJ2-6,CASSFVQGAGGANVLTF
TRBV6-5,.,TRBJ1-2,CASSDATGVFGCTF
TRBV28,.,TRBJ1-3,CASSWGGNTIYF
TRBV7-9,.,TRBJ1-6,CASSPHQGTPHYHF
TRBV29-1,.,TRBJ2-7,CSVEGAGVLNEQYF
TRBV5-4,.,TRBJ1-2,CASSAPGRHSTYGYTF
TRBV5-6,.,TRBJ1-1,CASSSLGTEAFF
TRBV7-3,TRBD2,TRBJ2-3,CASSLRLAGGGDTQYF
TRBV7-2,.,TRBJ2-1,CASSLVLGPTYNEQFF
TRBV25-1,.,TRBJ1-1,CASSSRVGGRSAEAFF
TRBV15,.,TRBJ1-4,CATRKEVATNEKLFF
TRBV5-1,.,TRBJ1-1,CASSFGGATEAFF
TRBV7-6,.,TRBJ2-1,CASSLGAGLIF
TRBV9,.,TRBJ2-3,CASSSPGDTQYF
TRBV19,.,TRBJ1-1,CASRSLGGRITEAFF
TRBV4-2,TRBD2,TRBJ2-7,CASSPYWEGIYEQYF
TRBV5-8,.,TRBJ2-7,CASSRAWLRREQYF
TRBV9,TRBD1,TRBJ1-2,CASSVEQGWGYTF
TRBV6-4,.,TRBJ1-2,CASSYPRQGVAADGYTF
TRBV5-1,.,TRBJ2-3,CASSPGSTADTQYF
TRBV7-2,.,TRBJ2-5,CASSFRAETQYF
TRBV19,TRBD1,TRBJ2-2,CASGWPGGNTGELFF
TRBV5-1,.,TRBJ1-1,CASSLVWGQTTEAFF
TRBV2,TRBD1,TRBJ1-1,CASRLGTVNTEAFF
TRBV5-4,.,TRBJ1-1,CASSFEGRGSEAFF
TRBV6-6,.,TRBJ2-1,CASSSLPRTLHNEQFF
TRBV19,TRBD1,TRBJ2-3,CATGGQGTDTQYF
TRBV11-3,TRBD1,TRBJ2-7,CASSYRGTGDYEQYF
TRBV7-2,TRBD1,TRBJ2-5,CASSQDRDSQETQYF
TRBV5-6,.,TRBJ2-3,CASSLEGRGHRDTQYF
TRBV5-8,TRBD1,TRBJ1-3,CASSLGQGRNTIYF
TRBV18,.,TRBJ1-1,CASSPRETTEAFF
TRBV5-4,.,TRBJ1-5,CASSFDSNQPQHF
TRBV7-2,TRBD1,TRBJ1-1,CASSLGGQGRAEAFF
TRBV25-1,.,TRBJ1-1,CASSEWDRLAFF
TRBV7-2,.,TRBJ2-3,CASSPRTPDTQYF
TRBV4-1,.,TRBJ2-3,CASSQDLGARGTDTQYF
TRBV7-2,.,TRBJ1-2,CASSLDLRLLYGYTF
TRBV10-3,.,TRBJ2-7,CAISEPAVGTGHHEQYF
TRBV7-2,TRBD1,TRBJ1-4,CASSPDRGRLFF
TRBV7-3,.,TRBJ1-1,CASSLASEGLVAFF
TRBV7-9,TRBD1,TRBJ1-6,CASRRQGRPYNSPLHF
TRBV29-1,.,TRBJ1-4,CSVEAPPTNEKLFF